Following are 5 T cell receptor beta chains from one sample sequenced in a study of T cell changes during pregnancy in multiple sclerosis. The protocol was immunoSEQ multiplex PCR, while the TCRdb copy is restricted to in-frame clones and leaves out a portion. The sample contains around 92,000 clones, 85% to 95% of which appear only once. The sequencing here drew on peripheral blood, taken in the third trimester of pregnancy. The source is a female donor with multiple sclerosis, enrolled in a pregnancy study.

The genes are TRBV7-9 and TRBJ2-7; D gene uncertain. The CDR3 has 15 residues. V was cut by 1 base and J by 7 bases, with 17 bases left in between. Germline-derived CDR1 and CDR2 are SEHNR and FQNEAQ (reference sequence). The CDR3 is CASSLVAPPMEEQYF. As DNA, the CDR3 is TGTGCCAGCAGCTTAGTTGCACCCCCCATGGAGGAGCAGTACTTC.

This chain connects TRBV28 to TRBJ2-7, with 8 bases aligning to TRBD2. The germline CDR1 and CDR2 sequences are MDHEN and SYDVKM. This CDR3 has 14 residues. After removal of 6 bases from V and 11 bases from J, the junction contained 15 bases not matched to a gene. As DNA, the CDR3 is TGTGCCAGCAGCCGAAGCGGGGGAATTCGCTCGGAGTACTTC. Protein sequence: CASSRSGGIRSEYF.

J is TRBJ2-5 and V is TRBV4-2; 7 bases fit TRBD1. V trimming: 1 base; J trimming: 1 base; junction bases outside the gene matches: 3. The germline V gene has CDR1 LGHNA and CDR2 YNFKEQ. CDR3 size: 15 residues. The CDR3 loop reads CASSQAGQTQETQYF. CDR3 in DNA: TGTGCCAGCAGCCAAGCGGGACAGACCCAAGAGACCCAGTACTTC.

In DNA form, the CDR3 reads TGTGCCAGTAGTATAGATGGAGGGTTCTCCTACGAGCAGTACTTC. It is translated as CASSIDGGFSYEQYF. The J gene is TRBJ2-7, the V gene TRBV19; D is perhaps TRBD2 (6 bases). CDR1 and CDR2 from the germline V gene are LNHDA and SQIVND (reference sequence). This CDR3 contains 15 residues. Trimming shortened V by 0 bases and J by 0 bases, and 9 bases separated the two germline ends.

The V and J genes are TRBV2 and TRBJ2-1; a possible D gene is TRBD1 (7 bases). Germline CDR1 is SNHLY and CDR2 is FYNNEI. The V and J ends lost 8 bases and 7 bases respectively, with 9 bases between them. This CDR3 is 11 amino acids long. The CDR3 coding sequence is TGTGCCAGCCCAGGGGGGAATGAGCAGTTCTTC. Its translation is CASPGGNEQFF.